This T cell receptor (beta chain) was sequenced during a study of shared clonotypes between healthy human individuals. With regard to this clone: No antigen is known for it.

Method: immunoSEQ multiplex PCR; TCRdb's copy keeps in-frame clones and lacks some. The sample shows about 680,000 clones, about 91% of them seen only once. CD8 cells classed as naive were CD45RO-negative and positively selected for CCR7, excluding terminally differentiated effector memory CD45RA+ cells. This CDR3 has 12 amino acids. The germline gives CDR1 SEHNR, CDR2 FQNEAQ (reference sequence). V lost 6 bases and J lost 3, with 9 bases in between. Points from the study as a whole: Since donors were few, the genetic and exposure-history diversity represented was limited.

This TCR derives from a man under 40 in good health. The V and J genes are TRBV7-9 and TRBJ2-7, with D hard to call. Sample: naive CD8+ T cells sorted from blood. The CDR3 nucleotides read TGTGCCAGCAGTATAAACCGCTACGAGCAGTACTTC. Translating it yields CASSINRYEQYF.